The 5 T cell receptor beta chains below were found in one sample sequenced in a study of blood T cell repertoires in COVID-19. Repertoires were generated with immunoSEQ multiplex PCR, while TCRdb's copy carries only in-frame clones and drops some. The table has 90,000 to 120,000 clones, 70% to 90% seen once. Sequences were obtained from peripheral blood. These receptors all come from a man aged 45-65 years with active or convalescent COVID-19.

The chain links TRBV28 to TRBJ2-7; 8 positions agree with TRBD2. This CDR3 region has 13 residues. V lost 7 bases, J lost 5 bases, and 7 bases stayed unmatched. Germline CDR1 MDHEN, CDR2 SYDVKM. CDR3 loop: CASTTGTRDEQYF. The CDR3 DNA reads as TGTGCCAGCACCACCGGGACTAGGGACGAGCAGTACTTC.

Only a few counts were recorded for this clone. The chain is built from TRBV4-3 and TRBJ1-2, with D tentatively TRBD1 (6 bases). Germline loops: CDR1 LGHNA, CDR2 YSLEER. The V gene lost 1 base and the J gene lost 6 bases, with 12 bases spanning the gap. This CDR3 comprises 14 residues. CDR3 coding DNA: TGCGCCAGCAGCCAAGGGGGGCAGGTAGATGGCTACACCTTC. Translated, it gives CASSQGGQVDGYTF.

This rearrangement joins TRBV29-1 to TRBJ1-2, with no clear D. Germline V gives CDR1 SQVTM, CDR2 ANQGSEA. Trimming cost V 3 bases and J 1 base, with 9 bases left between them. This CDR3 comprises 13 residues. The CDR3 DNA is TGCAGCGTTGAGGCGGAGGGTAACTATGGCTACACCTTC. Its protein product is CSVEAEGNYGYTF.

The chain combines TRBV5-8 with TRBJ2-3; the match to TRBD2 covers 7 bases. The trim removed 10 bases at V and 1 base at J, leaving 6 bases unmatched. The CDR3 runs 13 residues. Germline V gives CDR1 SGHTS, CDR2 YDEGEE. CDR3 sequence reads: CAVGLAGTDTQYF. CDR3 sequence (DNA): TGTGCCGTCGGGCTAGCGGGCACAGATACGCAGTATTTT.

The rearrangement uses TRBV13 and TRBJ2-3; possibly TRBD2 for D (5 bases). Trimming took off 5 bases at V and 1 base at J, with 19 bases between the two ends. Germline CDR1 is PRHDT and CDR2 is FYEKMQ (reference sequence). The CDR3 has 17 amino acids. CDR3 sequence reads: CASSHAGGEDGTDTQYF. Here the CDR3 DNA reads TGTGCCAGCAGCCATGCGGGTGGCGAGGATGGCACAGATACGCAGTATTTT.